The rows below give T cell receptor beta chains drawn from one sample of a study of post-analysis software for immune sequencing data. TCRdb re-derived calls from the PCR reads in MiXCR, one entry per CDR3 protein. The sample includes roughly 150,000 distinct CDR3 sequences, under 40% of them seen just once. Here the sequenced sample was blood, taken after autologous hematopoietic stem cell transplantation. These receptors were taken from a girl aged 10 to 17 with multiple sclerosis. Each CDR3 is given with its conserved first and last residue. A row's size may be missing; if present it is once, few, many or a size class.

j_call	clone_size	v_call	cdr3_aa
TRBJ1-6	few	TRBV4-1	CASSQGQGESSPLHF
TRBJ2-5	-	TRBV9	CASSVRSQETQYF
-	few	TRBV2	CASSDPTGWWSYEQYF
TRBJ2-1	few	TRBV12-3/TRBV12-4	CATSHNEQFF
TRBJ2-5	once	TRBV12-3/TRBV12-4	CASNSDRSVRGTQYF
-	-	TRBV7-7	CASSLGHYYEQYF
TRBJ1-2	-	TRBV7-8	CASSFGARQGAPYGYTF
TRBJ1-5	-	TRBV4-2	CASSQVGGAGNQPQHF
TRBJ2-7	many	TRBV29-1	CSVATTWYEQYF
TRBJ1-2	-	TRBV29-1	CSVPGKDYGYTF
TRBJ1-4	-	TRBV20-1	CSVRQGTNEKLFF
TRBJ2-1	few	TRBV30	CAWSPVSSYNEQFF
TRBJ2-7	-	TRBV5-1	CASSFDSPEGTGQYF
TRBJ2-1	few	TRBV27	CASSLRPSGSYNEQFF
TRBJ2-7	-	TRBV6-1	CASSGLPGLTQIYEQYF
TRBJ1-2	few	TRBV20-1	CSARDPRDGYTF
TRBJ2-1	-	TRBV15	CATSRDGGNEQFF
TRBJ2-1	-	TRBV2	CASSDTRAHNEQFF
TRBJ1-5	-	TRBV20-1	CTVGQGGNQPQHF
TRBJ1-1	-	TRBV6-5	CASSMGPHTEAFF
TRBJ2-1	-	TRBV28	CASQPTRNEQFF
TRBJ2-3	-	TRBV9	CASSFPLAGGADTQYF
TRBJ2-5	few	TRBV5-1	CASSKGLAGTIEAGETQYF
TRBJ2-7	-	TRBV20-1	CSTSGPYEQYF
TRBJ1-1	-	TRBV7-2	CASSLTLGQNTEAFF
TRBJ2-5	-	TRBV11-1	CASSHPGGEVQYF
TRBJ2-7	many	TRBV5-6	CASSYPGLASEQYF
TRBJ2-7	-	TRBV10-2	CASTGTSGSYEQYF
TRBJ2-3	-	TRBV7-8	CASSLGLGADTQYF
TRBJ2-7	few	TRBV29-1	CSAERGYEQYF
TRBJ1-1	once	TRBV4-1	CASSQVEGSTEAFF
-	-	TRBV15	CATSSEGQGAHEQYF
TRBJ2-7	once	TRBV7-9	CASSVEGTGSYEQYF
TRBJ2-4	-	TRBV9	CASSVGRRGAKNIQYF
TRBJ2-7	-	TRBV7-6	CASSLGTSGRLEQYF
TRBJ2-3	few	TRBV5-1	CASSLRSSGRATDTQYF
TRBJ2-3	few	TRBV7-2	CASSLDGGSSDTQYF
TRBJ2-1	many	TRBV11-3	CASSFGTDRFF
TRBJ2-7	-	TRBV6-5	CASSYSSLGAAYEQYF
TRBJ2-7	few	TRBV20-1	CSARSRRSSYEQYF
TRBJ2-1	few	TRBV20-1	CSASRLAGNEQFF
TRBJ2-5	medium-sized	TRBV20-1	CSASVDSGTQETQYF
TRBJ1-2	few	TRBV5-5	CASSLGLGSLYGYTF
TRBJ2-1	-	TRBV6-2/TRBV6-3	CASTERGYSYNEQFF
TRBJ2-7	once	TRBV2	CASTVRTGAGEQYF
TRBJ2-1	many	TRBV12-3/TRBV12-4	CASSLVVGLAGVYEQFF
TRBJ2-5	-	TRBV20-1	CCARDQGDFQETQYF
TRBJ1-6	-	TRBV14	CASSPDSTYNSPLHF